Given below is one T cell receptor (beta chain) in context. As yet, its antigen is unknown. A second 7 to 11 cycle PCR used barcoded and J-beta primers. A template-switch adaptor with 12 random nucleotides tagged each cDNA molecule. Each CDR3 protein gets one entry after TCRdb re-called the 5' RACE reads with MiXCR. The sample lists hundreds of thousands of distinct CDR3 sequences; roughly 32% were seen once. The data derive from a study of blood T cells in healthy people across ages. J gave up 7 bases and V 3 bases, and 4 bases lay outside the gene matches. Germline V gene data show CDR1 as SGHTA and CDR2 as FQGNSA. This CDR3 contains 13 residues. Whole-study results and caveats: It was the long-lived donors that had more naive CD4+ cells and higher diversity than aged donors.

The chain carries TRBV7-2 and TRBJ2-7; 9 bases align to TRBD2. Sequencing was performed on blood. This receptor was identified in a woman older than 75 in good health. The CDR3 DNA is TGTGCCAGCAGCTTGCGGGAGGGGAATGAGCAGTACTTC. Its protein is CASSLREGNEQYF.